A selection of T cell receptor beta chains follows, all from one sample in a study of somatic mutations in cytotoxic T cells in rheumatoid arthritis. TCRdb's copy holds only in-frame clones and misses some; the assay was immunoSEQ multiplex PCR. The sample holds approximately 12,000 clones, 75% to 80% seen once. The source material was CD8+ T cells sorted from blood. The receptors shown here come from an adult with rheumatoid arthritis. CDR3s include the opening cysteine and the closing phenylalanine or tryptophan. Fields, in order: clone size, D gene, J gene, CDR3 length, V gene, CDR3 protein, CDR3 DNA. D genes are given only for firm matches. Some rows have no size entry. The others give once, few or many, or a class for an expanded clone.

clone size: -; D gene: -; J gene: TRBJ1-3; CDR3 length: 14; V gene: TRBV2; CDR3 protein: CASSVTGSGNTIYF; CDR3 DNA: TGTGCCAGCAGTGTTACAGGCTCTGGAAACACCATATATTTT
clone size: -; D gene: -; J gene: TRBJ1-3; CDR3 length: 14; V gene: TRBV10-3; CDR3 protein: CAISEGGSGNTIYF; CDR3 DNA: TGTGCCATCAGTGAGGGGGGATCCGGAAACACCATATATTTT
clone size: -; D gene: TRBD2; J gene: TRBJ2-7; CDR3 length: 18; V gene: TRBV28; CDR3 protein: CASSSLDTLTSGRREQYF; CDR3 DNA: TGTGCCAGCAGTTCCCTTGACACTTTGACTAGCGGGAGACGCGAGCAGTACTTC
clone size: -; D gene: -; J gene: TRBJ2-5; CDR3 length: 12; V gene: TRBV27; CDR3 protein: CATSVGGQTQYF; CDR3 DNA: TGTGCCACCTCTGTAGGGGGGCAGACCCAGTACTTC
clone size: few; D gene: TRBD1; J gene: TRBJ1-1; CDR3 length: 13; V gene: TRBV7-6; CDR3 protein: CASSQTGDTEAFF; CDR3 DNA: TGTGCCAGCAGCCAAACAGGGGACACTGAAGCTTTCTTT
clone size: -; D gene: -; J gene: TRBJ1-2; CDR3 length: 16; V gene: TRBV6-5; CDR3 protein: CASSYSGKGLNYGYTF; CDR3 DNA: TGTGCCAGCAGTTACTCGGGGAAGGGTCTGAACTATGGCTACACCTTC
clone size: -; D gene: TRBD1; J gene: TRBJ1-3; CDR3 length: 14; V gene: TRBV28; CDR3 protein: CASSFQGVGNTIYF; CDR3 DNA: TGTGCCAGCAGTTTTCAGGGGGTTGGAAACACCATATATTTT
clone size: -; D gene: -; J gene: TRBJ2-5; CDR3 length: 17; V gene: TRBV21-1; CDR3 protein: CASSNPHSGRARETQYF; CDR3 DNA: TGTGCCAGCAGCAACCCCCATAGCGGGAGAGCTAGGGAGACCCAGTACTTC
clone size: -; D gene: -; J gene: TRBJ2-3; CDR3 length: 11; V gene: TRBV11-2; CDR3 protein: CASSPTDTQYF; CDR3 DNA: TGTGCCAGCAGCCCCACAGATACGCAGTATTTT
clone size: few; D gene: -; J gene: TRBJ2-1; CDR3 length: 17; V gene: TRBV5-8; CDR3 protein: CASSSIPDTSSYNEQFF; CDR3 DNA: TGTGCCAGCAGCTCCATACCAGACACTAGCTCCTACAATGAGCAGTTCTTC
clone size: few; D gene: TRBD2; J gene: TRBJ2-2; CDR3 length: 16; V gene: TRBV19; CDR3 protein: CASRGSERGNTGELFF; CDR3 DNA: TGTGCCAGTAGAGGCTCCGAGCGGGGGAACACCGGGGAGCTGTTTTTT
clone size: few; D gene: -; J gene: TRBJ1-1; CDR3 length: 15; V gene: TRBV4-1; CDR3 protein: CASSHTQGVNTEAFF; CDR3 DNA: TGCGCCAGCAGCCATACACAGGGAGTGAACACTGAAGCTTTCTTT
clone size: -; D gene: TRBD2; J gene: TRBJ2-5; CDR3 length: 15; V gene: TRBV30; CDR3 protein: CAWNTGVAGAETQYF; CDR3 DNA: TGTGCCTGGAACACTGGGGTAGCGGGAGCAGAGACCCAGTACTTC
clone size: once; D gene: TRBD1; J gene: TRBJ1-4; CDR3 length: 16; V gene: TRBV7-6; CDR3 protein: CASSPTTGATNEKLFF; CDR3 DNA: TGTGCCAGCAGCCCAACTACAGGGGCAACTAATGAAAAACTGTTTTTT
clone size: -; D gene: -; J gene: TRBJ1-4; CDR3 length: 14; V gene: TRBV2; CDR3 protein: CASGGEATNEKLFF; CDR3 DNA: TGTGCCAGCGGAGGAGAAGCAACTAATGAAAAACTGTTTTTT
clone size: once; D gene: -; J gene: TRBJ2-4; CDR3 length: 14; V gene: TRBV2; CDR3 protein: CASTGSRDKNIQYF; CDR3 DNA: TGTGCCAGCACCGGGTCCCGGGACAAAAACATTCAGTACTTC
clone size: -; D gene: TRBD1; J gene: TRBJ1-1; CDR3 length: 14; V gene: TRBV27; CDR3 protein: CASSYAGGYTEAFF; CDR3 DNA: TGTGCCAGCAGTTATGCAGGGGGGTACACTGAAGCTTTCTTT
clone size: -; D gene: -; J gene: TRBJ1-2; CDR3 length: 13; V gene: TRBV6-6; CDR3 protein: CASSYGQGDGYTF; CDR3 DNA: TGTGCCAGCAGTTACGGTCAGGGAGATGGCTACACCTTC
clone size: few; D gene: -; J gene: TRBJ1-1; CDR3 length: 13; V gene: TRBV18; CDR3 protein: CASSPSGRTEAFF; CDR3 DNA: TGTGCCAGCTCTCCCAGCGGGAGGACTGAAGCTTTCTTT
clone size: -; D gene: TRBD2; J gene: TRBJ2-1; CDR3 length: 16; V gene: TRBV10-1; CDR3 protein: CASSKSGRLSDNEQFF; CDR3 DNA: TGCGCCAGCAGTAAAAGCGGGAGGCTATCGGACAATGAGCAGTTCTTC
clone size: -; D gene: TRBD2; J gene: TRBJ2-2; CDR3 length: 18; V gene: TRBV5-1; CDR3 protein: CASSLMWGLAGGTGELFF; CDR3 DNA: TGCGCCAGCAGCTTGATGTGGGGACTAGCGGGAGGAACCGGGGAGCTGTTTTTT
clone size: once; D gene: TRBD1; J gene: TRBJ2-3; CDR3 length: 14; V gene: TRBV9; CDR3 protein: CASSVSGGIDTQYF; CDR3 DNA: TGTGCCAGCAGCGTTTCAGGGGGCATAGATACGCAGTATTTT
clone size: -; D gene: -; J gene: TRBJ1-2; CDR3 length: 16; V gene: TRBV5-5; CDR3 protein: CASSLWGGVTGGGYTF; CDR3 DNA: TGTGCCAGCAGCTTGTGGGGGGGCGTCACGGGTGGTGGCTACACCTTC
clone size: -; D gene: -; J gene: TRBJ2-7; CDR3 length: 13; V gene: TRBV28; CDR3 protein: CASSLSGMNEQYF; CDR3 DNA: TGTGCCAGCAGTTTATCAGGGATGAACGAGCAGTACTTC
clone size: -; D gene: -; J gene: TRBJ2-2; CDR3 length: 16; V gene: TRBV11-3; CDR3 protein: CASSPRLGSYTGELFF; CDR3 DNA: TGTGCCAGCAGCCCCCGACTGGGCTCCTACACCGGGGAGCTGTTTTTT
clone size: -; D gene: -; J gene: TRBJ2-1; CDR3 length: 15; V gene: TRBV27; CDR3 protein: CASRPGTQGPNEQFF; CDR3 DNA: TGTGCCAGCAGGCCGGGGACCCAGGGACCTAATGAGCAGTTCTTC
clone size: -; D gene: TRBD1; J gene: TRBJ1-2; CDR3 length: 16; V gene: TRBV6-5; CDR3 protein: CASSFRDRVADYGYTF; CDR3 DNA: TGTGCCAGCAGTTTTCGGGACAGGGTGGCGGACTATGGCTACACCTTC
clone size: -; D gene: -; J gene: TRBJ1-2; CDR3 length: 11; V gene: TRBV6-6; CDR3 protein: CAGGNANGYTF; CDR3 DNA: TGTGCCGGGGGGAACGCGAATGGCTACACCTTC
clone size: -; D gene: TRBD1; J gene: TRBJ2-1; CDR3 length: 15; V gene: TRBV7-9; CDR3 protein: CASRSGQGVYNEQFF; CDR3 DNA: TGTGCCAGCAGGTCCGGACAGGGAGTTTACAATGAGCAGTTCTTC
clone size: -; D gene: TRBD1; J gene: TRBJ2-5; CDR3 length: 14; V gene: TRBV30; CDR3 protein: CAWSTRDRSETQYF; CDR3 DNA: TGTGCCTGGAGTACCCGGGACAGGAGCGAGACCCAGTACTTC
clone size: -; D gene: TRBD2; J gene: TRBJ2-3; CDR3 length: 16; V gene: TRBV19; CDR3 protein: CASSFSSAGRADTQYF; CDR3 DNA: TGTGCCAGTAGTTTCTCCTCCGCGGGGAGGGCTGATACGCAGTATTTT
clone size: once; D gene: TRBD2; J gene: TRBJ2-1; CDR3 length: 14; V gene: TRBV10-1; CDR3 protein: CARTGTSGYNEQFF; CDR3 DNA: TGCGCCAGAACCGGGACTAGCGGTTACAATGAGCAGTTCTTC
clone size: -; D gene: -; J gene: TRBJ1-5; CDR3 length: 14; V gene: TRBV4-1; CDR3 protein: CASSLAGGEQPQHF; CDR3 DNA: TGCGCCAGCAGCCTCGCTGGGGGCGAGCAGCCCCAGCATTTT
clone size: -; D gene: TRBD1; J gene: TRBJ2-7; CDR3 length: 14; V gene: TRBV7-9; CDR3 protein: CASSPRQGYYEQYF; CDR3 DNA: TGTGCCAGCAGCCCCCGACAGGGTTACTACGAGCAGTACTTC
clone size: few; D gene: -; J gene: TRBJ2-7; CDR3 length: 15; V gene: TRBV4-2; CDR3 protein: CASSQGHTSSYEQYF; CDR3 DNA: TGTGCCAGCAGCCAAGGACACACTAGCTCCTACGAGCAGTACTTC
clone size: -; D gene: -; J gene: TRBJ1-1; CDR3 length: 12; V gene: TRBV29-1; CDR3 protein: CSVGDPNTEAFF; CDR3 DNA: TGCAGCGTTGGGGACCCGAACACTGAAGCTTTCTTT
clone size: -; D gene: TRBD2; J gene: TRBJ2-4; CDR3 length: 18; V gene: TRBV9; CDR3 protein: CASSGGTSSPFPKNIQYF; CDR3 DNA: TGTGCCAGCAGCGGAGGGACTAGCAGCCCCTTCCCTAAAAACATTCAGTACTTC